This T cell receptor (beta chain) came from a study of lymphopenia after photon versus proton radiotherapy. The repertoire was sequenced with immunoSEQ multiplex PCR; TCRdb's copy has only in-frame clones and lacks some. The table records about 30,000 clones, about 94% of them present only once. Of note for this clone: No antigen is known for it.

The CDR3 totals 16 residues. V dropped 0 bases and J dropped 3; count of bases not matched to a gene: 4. Germline V gene data show CDR1 as SGHRS and CDR2 as YFSETQ. Study results and limitations: After the lymphocyte nadir, photon-treated repertoires showed oligoclonal expansion, especially of CD8+ Temra cells. Survival link was tested only in deceased patients; proton benefit remains a possibility. Under photons, naive T cells and diversity fell while effector/memory populations rose.

The sequencing used peripheral blood, collected from a patient treated with photon-based radiotherapy. The chain combines TRBV5-1 with TRBJ2-1; TRBD1 matches at 9 bases. The TCR sequence derives from a woman between 50 and 59 years old with cholangiocarcinoma. The CDR3 region is CASSLEVTGGYNEQFF. CDR3 coding DNA: TGCGCCAGCAGCTTGGAAGTGACAGGGGGCTACAATGAGCAGTTCTTC.